The 25 T cell receptor beta chains presented below share a single source sample, sequenced in a study of blood T cell repertoires in COVID-19. Data came from immunoSEQ multiplex PCR; TCRdb stores just in-frame clones and leaves some out. The sample comprises some 180,000 clones, 82% of which are singletons, and around 5.2% rests with the top ten. The sequenced sample was PBMCs or T cells enriched from blood (not recorded which). Receptor source: a woman in her sixties with acute COVID-19.

This clone was detected once. CDR3 in amino acids: CSAADRLDYGYTF. The DNA for the CDR3 is TGCAGCGCGGCAGACAGGTTGGACTATGGCTACACCTTC. The chain employs TRBV29-1 and TRBJ1-2; a possible D gene is TRBD1 (6 bases). V dropped 7 bases and J dropped 3 bases, with 15 bases sitting between them. This CDR3 is built from 13 residues. Germline V CDR1 and CDR2: SQVTM, ANQGSEA. Full variable domain (remainder filled in from reference TRBV29-1 and TRBJ1-2): SAVISQKPSRDICQRGTSLTIQCQVDSQVTMMFWYRQQPGQSLTLIATANQGSEATYESGFVIDKFPISRPNLTFSTLTVSNMSPEDSSIYLCSAADRLDYGYTFGSGTRLTVV.

The J gene is TRBJ1-2, the V gene TRBV18, with TRBD1 as a possible D gene (6 bases). The germline V gene has CDR1 KGHSH and CDR2 LQKENI. The CDR3 loop spans 16 amino acids. With 4 bases removed from V and 3 bases from J, the gap between germline ends came to 18 bases. CDR3 coding DNA: TGTGCCAGCTCACTGTCGAGGACAGCCCAGGACTATGGCTACACCTTC. It encodes CASSLSRTAQDYGYTF.

This clone was detected only once. This chain connects TRBV19 to TRBJ1-2; D remains ambiguous. The V end was cut by 3 bases, the J end by 4 bases, with 12 bases between. Germline CDR1 reads LNHDA; CDR2 reads SQIVND (reference sequence). This CDR3 spans 14 amino acids. CDR3 region: CASSIATAGYGYTF. CDR3 DNA sequence: TGTGCCAGTAGTATCGCGACGGCGGGCTATGGCTACACCTTC.

The J gene is TRBJ2-1, the V gene TRBV7-9; 10 bases are shared with TRBD1. Germline V gene lookup returns CDR1 SEHNR and CDR2 FQNEAQ (reference sequence). This CDR3 is built from 16 residues. Trimming at V came to 4 bases and at J to 7 bases, leaving 10 bases not matched to a gene. The CDR3 sequence: CASSSGQGDYGNEQFF. CDR3 coding DNA: TGTGCCAGCAGCTCCGGACAGGGGGATTACGGGAATGAGCAGTTCTTC.

This clone was picked up one time. This chain uses TRBV20-1 with TRBJ2-3, with TRBD2 identical over 9 bases. The CDR3 extends over 16 amino acids. CDR1 is DFQATT, CDR2 SNEGSKA, per germline (reference sequence). Trimming took 3 bases from V and 0 from J; bases not matched to a gene: 7. CDR3 sequence: CSASYPLAGSTDTQYF. The CDR3 bases are TGCAGTGCTAGTTATCCGCTAGCGGGGAGCACAGATACGCAGTATTTT.

This clone has just one count. The rearrangement uses TRBV10-3 and TRBJ1-2; D is ambiguous. CDR1 is ENHRY and CDR2 is SYGVKD in the germline V gene. Trimming pared 3 bases from V and 2 bases from J, leaving 7 bases between. CDR3 size: 13 residues. CDR3 DNA: TGTGCCATCAGTGATAACAGCAACTATGGCTACACCTTC. Translated: CAISDNSNYGYTF.

The chain is built from TRBV4-3 and TRBJ1-1; 9 nucleotides match TRBD1. Per the germline V gene, CDR1 is LGHNA and CDR2 is YSLEER. This CDR3 is 14 amino acids long. After removal of 5 bases from V and 4 bases from J, the junction contained 5 bases not matched to a gene. The CDR3: CASSVQGASTEAFF. The CDR3 DNA is TGCGCCAGCAGCGTACAGGGGGCAAGCACTGAAGCTTTCTTT.

The rearrangement uses TRBV20-1 and TRBJ1-5; D is unresolved. The CDR3 loop spans 11 amino acids. Trimming stripped 0 bases from V and 11 bases from J, with 8 bases between. CDR1 DFQATT and CDR2 SNEGSKA come from the germline V gene (reference sequence). CDR3 loop: CSARDLESQHF. The CDR3 nucleotides read TGCAGTGCTAGAGATCTCGAGTCCCAGCATTTT.

The chain uses TRBV6-6 and TRBJ2-7; D is possibly TRBD1 (6 bases). The CDR3 runs to 16 residues. Germline V lookup: CDR1 MNHNY, CDR2 SVGAGI (reference sequence). The V gene lost 5 bases and the J gene lost 6 bases, with 23 bases spanning the gap. CDR3 region: CASSPGTTRLATEQYV. DNA for the CDR3: TGTGCCAGCAGTCCCGGGACAACCAGACTCGCCACCGAGCAGTACGTC.

The rearrangement links TRBV6-2 or TRBV6-3 to TRBJ2-3; tentatively, D is TRBD2 (5 bases). Germline V gene lookup returns CDR1 MNHEY and CDR2 SVGEGT. Between the trimmed V and J ends, which lost 2 bases and 2 bases, there was a span of 17 bases. The CDR3 loop spans 17 amino acids. In DNA, the CDR3 is TGTGCCAGCAGTTACGTTGTTGGAGCGGAGTTCACAGATACGCAGTATTTT. Encoded protein: CASSYVVGAEFTDTQYF.

This chain links TRBV19 with TRBJ2-1; 9 positions match TRBD2. Germline V gives CDR1 LNHDA, CDR2 SQIVND (reference sequence). There are 12 residues in the CDR3. The V gene end was trimmed by 6 bases and the J gene end by 12 bases; junction bases not matched to a gene: 6. CDR3 DNA: TGTGCCAGTAGCCCCGGGACTAGCCGGCAGTTCTTC. This gives the protein CASSPGTSRQFF. Variable domain in full (rest from reference TRBV19 and TRBJ2-1): DGGITQSPKYLFRKEGQNVTLSCEQNLNHDAMYWYRQDPGQGLRLIYYSQIVNDFQKGDIAEGYSVSREKKESFPLTVTSAQKNPTAFYLCASSPGTSRQFFGPGTRLTVL.

The chain joins TRBV25-1 to TRBJ1-4; 11 bases line up with TRBD1. J gave up 7 bases and V 1 base, and 2 bases lay outside the gene matches. Germline V CDR1 and CDR2: MGHDK, SYGVNS. The CDR3 has 15 residues. This chain's CDR3 is CASSEWGTGGEKLFF. In nucleotides, the CDR3 is TGTGCCAGCAGTGAATGGGGGACAGGGGGTGAAAAACTGTTTTTT.

The chain is built from TRBV20-1 and TRBJ2-1; 7 bases agree with TRBD2. Germline loops: CDR1 DFQATT, CDR2 SNEGSKA (reference sequence). The CDR3 covers 15 residues. V lost 3 bases and J lost 7; bases outside the gene matches: 12. The chain's CDR3 is CSASQGTTSGNEQFF. Written as DNA, the CDR3 is TGCAGTGCTAGTCAAGGGACTACCTCTGGGAATGAGCAGTTCTTC.

CDR3 in amino acids: CASSLYPEKSYGYTF. As DNA, the CDR3 is TGTGCCAGCAGCTTATATCCTGAGAAATCCTATGGCTACACCTTC. The V gene is TRBV7-2, the J gene TRBJ1-2; D ambiguous. Trimming removed 2 bases at V and 4 bases at J, with 14 bases between. Germline V lookup: CDR1 SGHTA, CDR2 FQGNSA. The CDR3 runs 15 residues.

The chain links TRBV6-5 to TRBJ2-7, with 9 bases matching TRBD2. The length of the CDR3 is 14 residues. V lost 6 bases to trimming and J lost 3 bases; unmatched junction nucleotides: 6. Looked up from germline, CDR1 is MNHEY and CDR2 is SVGAGI. The CDR3 region is CASRRLTSGYEQYF. The CDR3 nucleotides are TGTGCCAGCAGAAGATTGACTAGCGGCTACGAGCAGTACTTC.

The chain employs TRBV6-5 and TRBJ1-2; possible D gene TRBD1, 6 bases. The V end lost 0 bases, the J end lost 2 bases, and 10 bases lay between the germline ends. CDR3 length: 15 amino acids. Germline V CDR1 and CDR2: MNHEY, SVGAGI. The CDR3 coding sequence is TGTGCCAGCAGTTACTCCGGGACAAGGAACTATGGCTACACCTTC. It is translated as CASSYSGTRNYGYTF.

This clone appeared a few times. The chain is built from TRBV11-2 and TRBJ1-1; weak D call: TRBD1 (6 bases). V was cut by 4 bases and J by 4 bases, with 13 bases left in between. The V gene's germline CDR1 is SGHAT and CDR2 FQNNGV. This CDR3 has 14 amino acids. CDR3 loop: CASSSLQGSTEAFF. CDR3 DNA: TGTGCCAGCAGCTCCTTACAGGGAAGCACTGAAGCTTTCTTT. Supplemented by reference TRBV11-2 and TRBJ1-1, the full variable domain reads EAGVAQSPRYKIIEKRQSVAFWCNPISGHATLYWYQQILGQGPKLLIQFQNNGVVDDSQLPKDRFSAERLKGVDSTLKIQPAKLEDSAVYLCASSSLQGSTEAFFGQGTRLTVV.

This clone was observed a few times. J is TRBJ1-2 and V is TRBV3-1 (or the pseudogene TRBV3-2); unclear D gene. Germline V gene lookup returns CDR1 LGHDT and CDR2 YNNKEL (reference sequence). The V end was cut by 2 bases, the J end by 3 bases, with 10 bases between. The length of the CDR3 is 14 residues. The CDR3 reads CASSQSPPDYGYTF. CDR3 nucleotides: TGTGCCAGCAGCCAATCTCCTCCTGACTATGGCTACACCTTC.

The V and J genes are TRBV19 and TRBJ2-5; D may be TRBD2 (6 bases). The CDR3 extends over 14 amino acids. Germline CDR1 reads LNHDA; CDR2 reads SQIVND (reference sequence). Trimming cost V 7 bases and J 2 bases, with 14 bases left between them. This chain's CDR3 is CASKENGGQETQYF. As DNA, the CDR3 is TGTGCCAGTAAGGAGAACGGGGGTCAAGAGACCCAGTACTTC.

The J gene is TRBJ2-3, the V gene TRBV7-2; 9 bases are a match to TRBD2. The CDR3 contains 18 residues. V was pared by 5 bases and J by 2 bases, with 14 bases of the junction left unmatched. CDR1 and CDR2 from the germline V gene are SGHTA and FQGNSA. The CDR3, as DNA: TGTGCCAGCAGCCTCCGGTCGGGGGGACTAGCAGCCACAGATACGCAGTATTTT. This gives the protein CASSLRSGGLAATDTQYF.

This rearrangement joins TRBV5-1 to TRBJ2-5, with a possible D match to TRBD1 (6 bases). The V gene's germline CDR1 is SGHRS and CDR2 YFSETQ. Trimming removed 0 bases at V and 3 bases at J, with 9 bases between. The CDR3 has 14 amino acids. As DNA, the CDR3 is TGCGCCAGCAGCTTGGGTCGGACAGAAGAGACCCAGTACTTC. This translates into CASSLGRTEETQYF.

This clone has just a few counts. The rearrangement uses TRBV9 and TRBJ2-7, with a tentative D call TRBD2 (5 bases). V was cut by 5 bases and J by 4 bases, with 10 bases left in between. Per germline, CDR1 SGDLS and CDR2 YYNGEE. The CDR3 runs 12 residues. In DNA form, the CDR3 reads TGTGCCAGCAGTGCCGGGGATTACGAGCAGTACTTC. Residues: CASSAGDYEQYF.

This clone has only one observation. This chain links TRBV6-5 with TRBJ1-5; possible D gene TRBD1, 5 bases. CDR1 and CDR2 from the germline V gene are MNHEY and SVGAGI. CDR3 length: 14 residues. V shed 7 bases and J shed 10 bases, with 20 bases lying between them. In nucleotides, the CDR3 is TGTGCCAGCACTGGGGCGGGGCGGGGGAGTCCCCAGCATTTT. As protein: CASTGAGRGSPQHF.

This clone is a singleton in its sample. This rearrangement joins TRBV5-6 to TRBJ1-4; D not certain. Trimming pared 5 bases from V and 2 bases from J, leaving 10 bases between. The CDR3 consists of 14 residues. The germline V gene has CDR1 SGHDT and CDR2 YYEEEE. CDR3 bases: TGTGCCAGCAGGTACACCGGGACTAATGAAAAACTGTTTTTT. Amino acids: CASRYTGTNEKLFF.

CDR3 region: CASSFPPAYEQYF. Written as DNA, the CDR3 is TGTGCCAGCAGTTTCCCCCCAGCCTACGAGCAGTACTTC. The chain joins TRBV12-3 or TRBV12-4 to TRBJ2-7; D unresolved. The CDR3 runs to 13 residues. V was clipped by 3 bases and J by 2 bases, with 8 bases between them.